This T cell receptor beta chain was captured by sequencing in a study of shared clonotypes between healthy human individuals. Per the authors' pipeline: ImmunoSEQ supplied junction-only sequences lacking quality scores, so filtering was different. Generated by immunoSEQ multiplex PCR, the TCRdb table keeps only in-frame clones and is missing some. The V and J calls and clone size come from that table; D and trimming were worked out from the DNA. The sample has more than 2 million clones; 90% to 95% are singletons. Only Caucasian adults living in Nashville, Tennessee made up the donor group. J gave up 7 bases and V 1 base, and 7 bases lay outside the gene matches. The CDR3 consists of 15 residues. Germline V gene lookup returns CDR1 GTSNPN and CDR2 SVGIG (reference sequence). Only one count was recorded for this clone.

The material sequenced was naive CD4+ T cells sorted from blood. Subset: CD45RA+ positively selected. The sequence came from a man in his late teens or twenties in good health. The V and J genes are TRBV30 and TRBJ1-6; the match to TRBD1 covers 7 bases. The CDR3 DNA reads TGTGCCTGGAGTGGAGCGGGACAGACGAATTCACCCCTCCACTTT. It translates to CAWSGAGQTNSPLHF.